This record concerns one T cell receptor beta chain sequence. The data were taken from a study of cytomegalovirus exposure and HLA in healthy donors. PCR employed 60 Vbeta and 13 Jbeta primers. Sequencing used immunoSEQ multiplex PCR; TCRdb keeps in-frame clones, though not all of them. The sample carries fewer than 120,000 clones, around 88% recorded once. V gave up 1 base and J gave up 4 bases, with 10 bases separating them. CDR1 is SGHAT, CDR2 FQNNGV, per germline. The CDR3 contains 14 residues. Specimen: PBMCs. The receptor comes from a man between 40 and 49 years old in good health and CMV-seronegative. The chain couples TRBV11-2 to TRBJ1-1, with D unresolved. The CDR3 DNA follows: TGTGCCAGCAGCTTAGGGTCTGGGCCCACTGAAGCTTTCTTT. This translates into CASSLGSGPTEAFF.